The rows below give T cell receptor beta chains drawn from one sample of a study of regulatory and conventional T cells in RAG deficiency. Sequencing was performed with immunoSEQ multiplex PCR; in TCRdb, only in-frame clones are kept and a portion is missing. The sample lists around 25,000 clones, nearly 96% seen once, with 1.3% in the top ten. These records were also assigned to another study, of regulatory T cells.

The sequenced sample was CD25- CD4+ T cells sorted from blood. These receptors were collected from a human donor in good health. Each CDR3 is given with its conserved first and last residue. The order of the fields is J gene, V gene, clone size, D gene, CDR3 protein, CDR3 DNA. The D gene is left open where the match is weak. A clone size is listed for some rows: how often the clone was seen (once, few, many), or a class if it is expanded.

J: TRBJ2-2
V: TRBV6-4
size: -
D: -
CDR3: CASRQGAVTGELFF
DNA: TGTGCCAGCAGACAAGGGGCAGTCACCGGGGAGCTGTTTTTT

J: TRBJ1-4
V: TRBV19
size: -
D: -
CDR3: CASRSGGNEKLFF
DNA: TGTGCCAGTAGATCGGGAGGTAATGAAAAACTGTTTTTT

J: TRBJ1-5
V: TRBV7-8
size: -
D: -
CDR3: CASSLGHPSNQPQHF
DNA: TGTGCCAGCAGCTTAGGACATCCTAGCAATCAGCCCCAGCATTTT

J: TRBJ2-2
V: TRBV7-9
size: once
D: TRBD2
CDR3: CASSSSGGAGELFF
DNA: TGTGCCAGCAGCTCTAGCGGGGGGGCCGGGGAGCTGTTTTTT

J: TRBJ1-1
V: TRBV27
size: -
D: -
CDR3: CASSYYPGMMNTEAFF
DNA: TGTGCCAGCAGCTACTACCCGGGGATGATGAACACTGAAGCTTTCTTT

J: TRBJ2-5
V: TRBV11-2
size: -
D: TRBD1
CDR3: CASSLIRGRAETQYF
DNA: TGTGCCAGCAGCTTAATAAGGGGGCGCGCGGAGACCCAGTACTTC

J: TRBJ2-2
V: TRBV9
size: -
D: TRBD1
CDR3: CASSVAPTGTVRTGELFF
DNA: TGTGCCAGCAGCGTTGCTCCAACCGGGACAGTCCGCACCGGGGAGCTGTTTTTT

J: TRBJ1-2
V: TRBV29-1
size: -
D: -
CDR3: CSVAGPKYGYTF
DNA: TGCAGCGTGGCGGGACCTAAATATGGCTACACCTTC

J: TRBJ1-2
V: TRBV4-3
size: -
D: -
CDR3: CASSQTRGLGYGYTF
DNA: TGCGCCAGCAGCCAAACGCGGGGCCTCGGATATGGCTACACCTTC

J: TRBJ2-1
V: TRBV9
size: -
D: TRBD1
CDR3: CASSVGTGGGISYNEQFF
DNA: TGTGCCAGCAGCGTAGGGACAGGGGGGGGTATATCCTACAATGAGCAGTTCTTC

J: TRBJ2-2
V: TRBV21-1
size: -
D: -
CDR3: CANLSREASGGVNTGELFF
DNA: TGTGCTAACCTTTCCCGAGAGGCAAGCGGGGGGGTGAACACCGGGGAGCTGTTTTTT

J: TRBJ1-2
V: TRBV18
size: -
D: TRBD1
CDR3: CANSPTGEGYTF
DNA: TGTGCCAACTCACCCACAGGGGAAGGCTACACCTTC

J: TRBJ1-3
V: TRBV6-5
size: few
D: -
CDR3: CASSYNEAGNTIYF
DNA: TGTGCCAGCAGTTACAATGAGGCTGGAAACACCATATATTTT

J: TRBJ2-1
V: TRBV15
size: -
D: TRBD2
CDR3: CATSRDTSDPYNEQFF
DNA: TGTGCCACCAGCAGGGACACTAGCGATCCCTACAATGAGCAGTTCTTC

J: TRBJ2-5
V: TRBV29-1
size: -
D: TRBD2
CDR3: CSAAETSGSQETQYF
DNA: TGCAGCGCCGCGGAGACTAGCGGGTCCCAAGAGACCCAGTACTTC

J: TRBJ2-3
V: TRBV11-2
size: -
D: -
CDR3: CASTSTGSTDTQYF
DNA: TGTGCCAGCACTTCAACTGGTAGCACAGATACGCAGTATTTT

J: TRBJ2-7
V: TRBV7-3
size: -
D: -
CDR3: CASSPGGDEQYF
DNA: TGTGCCAGCAGCCCCGGCGGCGACGAGCAGTACTTC

J: TRBJ1-1
V: TRBV2
size: -
D: -
CDR3: CASSELGGNTEAFF
DNA: TGTGCCAGCAGTGAATTGGGGGGGAACACTGAAGCTTTCTTT

J: TRBJ2-7
V: TRBV4-1
size: -
D: TRBD1
CDR3: CASSQDRDSGFVQYF
DNA: TGCGCCAGCAGCCAGGACCGGGACAGCGGCTTTGTGCAGTACTTC

J: TRBJ1-2
V: TRBV4-3
size: -
D: -
CDR3: CASRAVGAGYTF
DNA: TGCGCCAGCAGGGCTGTCGGAGCAGGCTACACCTTC

J: TRBJ1-2
V: TRBV5-1
size: once
D: TRBD1
CDR3: CASSWGTDYGYTF
DNA: TGCGCCAGCAGCTGGGGGACAGACTATGGCTACACCTTC

J: TRBJ1-1
V: TRBV7-9
size: once
D: -
CDR3: CASSLGTANTEAFF
DNA: TGTGCCAGCAGCTTAGGGACAGCGAACACTGAAGCTTTCTTT

J: TRBJ2-1
V: TRBV19
size: -
D: TRBD2
CDR3: CASSQLAGGPREQFF
DNA: TGTGCCAGTAGCCAACTAGCGGGGGGGCCTCGTGAGCAGTTCTTC

J: TRBJ1-1
V: TRBV5-6
size: -
D: -
CDR3: CASSFPGGAEAFF
DNA: TGTGCCAGCAGCTTCCCGGGAGGAGCTGAAGCTTTCTTT

J: TRBJ1-1
V: TRBV2
size: -
D: -
CDR3: CASSGLGTNTEAFF
DNA: TGTGCCAGCAGTGGGCTGGGGACAAACACTGAAGCTTTCTTT

J: TRBJ1-2
V: TRBV2
size: -
D: -
CDR3: CASSEGGSYGYTF
DNA: TGTGCCAGCAGTGAAGGAGGGTCCTATGGCTACACCTTC

J: TRBJ1-2
V: TRBV6-1
size: -
D: -
CDR3: CASFSMRNQSPWAF
DNA: TGTGCCAGCTTTTCCATGAGGAACCAGTCACCCTGGGCCTTC

J: TRBJ2-5
V: TRBV30
size: -
D: -
CDR3: CAWSVGGAIETQYF
DNA: TGTGCCTGGAGTGTAGGCGGGGCTATAGAGACCCAGTACTTC

J: TRBJ2-7
V: TRBV21-1
size: -
D: -
CDR3: CASTFDGTSNYEQYF
DNA: TGTGCCAGCACGTTTGACGGGACTAGCAACTACGAGCAGTACTTC

J: TRBJ2-7
V: TRBV29-1
size: -
D: TRBD1
CDR3: CSVEEGQGIVQYF
DNA: TGCAGCGTTGAAGAGGGACAGGGGATCGTGCAGTACTTC

J: TRBJ1-2
V: TRBV30
size: -
D: TRBD1
CDR3: CAWGGQGGGSNYGYTF
DNA: TGTGCCTGGGGAGGACAGGGTGGGGGTTCGAACTATGGCTACACCTTC

J: TRBJ1-2
V: TRBV5-6
size: -
D: -
CDR3: CASSFRRVANYGYTF
DNA: TGTGCCAGCAGCTTTCGACGGGTAGCGAACTATGGCTACACCTTC

J: TRBJ1-2
V: TRBV5-1
size: -
D: -
CDR3: CASSLETTGSYGYTF
DNA: TGCGCCAGCAGCTTGGAAACGACAGGTTCCTATGGCTACACCTTC

J: TRBJ1-2
V: TRBV28
size: -
D: -
CDR3: CASGGSYGYTF
DNA: TGTGCCTCGGGGGGATCGTATGGCTACACCTTC

J: TRBJ2-3
V: TRBV6-4
size: -
D: TRBD1
CDR3: CASSAFTGGGTDTQYF
DNA: TGTGCCAGCAGTGCGTTCACAGGGGGTGGAACAGATACGCAGTATTTT

J: TRBJ2-5
V: TRBV5-1
size: -
D: TRBD1
CDR3: CASSDGQGSQETQYF
DNA: TGCGCCAGCAGCGACGGACAGGGCTCCCAAGAGACCCAGTACTTC

J: TRBJ1-4
V: TRBV4-2
size: once
D: TRBD1
CDR3: CASSPRGGGDEKLFF
DNA: TGTGCCAGCAGCCCTAGAGGGGGCGGCGATGAAAAACTGTTTTTT

J: TRBJ2-3
V: TRBV5-8
size: -
D: TRBD2
CDR3: CASSLVILAGGPSTDTQYF
DNA: TGTGCCAGCAGCTTGGTTATTCTAGCGGGGGGCCCAAGCACAGATACGCAGTATTTT

J: TRBJ1-4
V: TRBV30
size: once
D: TRBD1
CDR3: CAGNKQGAGEKLFF
DNA: TGTGCCGGTAACAAACAGGGGGCAGGGGAAAAACTGTTTTTT

J: TRBJ2-1
V: TRBV18
size: -
D: -
CDR3: CASSPKASSSYNEQFF
DNA: TGTGCCAGCTCACCAAAGGCTAGCTCATCCTACAATGAGCAGTTCTTC

J: TRBJ2-7
V: TRBV7-3
size: -
D: TRBD1
CDR3: CASSPGPPGGTGGSREQYF
DNA: TGTGCCAGCAGCCCGGGACCCCCCGGGGGGACAGGGGGCTCTCGGGAGCAGTACTTC

J: TRBJ2-1
V: TRBV6-4
size: -
D: -
CDR3: CASSEEFIGIRGWNNEQFF
DNA: TGTGCCAGCAGTGAAGAATTTATTGGGATACGCGGGTGGAACAATGAGCAGTTCTTC

J: TRBJ1-4
V: TRBV5-6
size: -
D: TRBD1
CDR3: CASSDTGTATNEKLFF
DNA: TGTGCCAGCAGCGATACCGGGACAGCAACTAATGAAAAACTGTTTTTT

J: TRBJ1-6
V: TRBV5-1
size: -
D: TRBD1
CDR3: CASSSRKTGQGADSPLHF
DNA: TGCGCCAGCAGCTCGAGAAAGACGGGACAGGGGGCTGATTCACCCCTCCACTTT